This T cell receptor (beta chain) was identified in a study of PD-1 blockade in mismatch repair-deficient tumors. Libraries were prepared by immunoSEQ multiplex PCR; TCRdb keeps only in-frame clonotypes and omits some of them. This sample carries 90,000 to 130,000 clones, about 74% of them seen once, and the ten largest clones take about 4.7%. Findings and caveats of the study: Rapid post-treatment expansion, then contraction, generally preceding radiologic response, marked tumor-resident clones.

The CDR3 length is 18 residues. Germline CDR1 is SGHNT and CDR2 is YYREEE (reference sequence). Trimming cost V 4 bases and J 5 bases, with 24 bases left between them. On this clone itself: Its antigen is not identified.

V usage is TRBV5-4 and J usage is TRBJ2-2; D unclear. The origin of this receptor is an adult with mismatch repair-deficient cancer. Sequences were derived from peripheral blood, sampled approximately 60 weeks after starting pembrolizumab. This CDR3 reads CASSPRRNAAGSTGELFF. The CDR3 DNA follows: TGTGCCAGCAGCCCTAGAAGGAATGCAGCAGGATCAACCGGGGAGCTGTTTTTT.